This T cell receptor (beta chain) emerged from a study of blood T cell repertoires in COVID-19 (TCRdb year 2020). Some background on the complete study: Collaborator samples came from the United States, Italy and Spain and covered acute and convalescent phases of COVID-19. The material from the prospective study consisted of cDNA or gDNA derived from T cells, B-cell-depleted T cells, or PBMCs. Subjects who had been exposed to COVID-19, were actively infected with it, or had recovered from it provided the deeply sampled blood TCRbeta repertoires that made up the dataset. The repertoires were released in a freely available public database meant as a resource for research on the immune response to SARS-CoV-2. The samples were drawn from the first 160 participants of the ongoing ImmuneRACE study and from 1,254 subjects provided by 6 global collaborators. A de-identified subject ID, COVID-19 status, age in years and sex were almost always included in the sample metadata. Where available, HLA class I and class II types were taken from metadata supplied by the sample provider and were not determined by assay-based typing.

The CDR3 contains 13 residues, cysteine and phenylalanine counted. Here the CDR3 DNA is all that survives: 39 bases in frame from base 1. In the germline V gene, CDR1 corresponds to SGHDT and CDR2 to YYEEEE. Trimming takes 2 bases from V and 5 bases from J, and the germline ends sit 9 bases apart. Notes on this clone: Its antigen remains undetermined. No much larger clonotype is one base removed from it; base qualities were not supplied.

Each collaborating institution followed its own protocols to collect whole blood in K2EDTA tubes. For TCRbeta analysis, collaborators shipped samples as frozen whole blood, isolated PBMCs, or DNA extracted from either of those sample types. TCRbeta CDR3 regions were amplified from genomic DNA using the immunoSEQ Assay, a bias-controlled multiplex PCR. Per the original workflow: Within the assay, amplification of reference gene primers was used to estimate how many nucleated cells each sample contained. To quantify the absolute abundance of each unique TCRbeta CDR3 rearrangement, sequence reads were collapsed and filtered. For each sample, productive Simpson clonality was calculated as the square root of Simpson's diversity index across productive rearrangements. TCRdb mirrors the immuneACCESS table, restricted to in-frame sequences. Some clones are absent from its copies; in checked studies, under half trace to an unresolved V gene, and the reason for the others is unknown. V and J calls and clone size are given by that table; D and trimming were obtained from the DNA. Here the sample has around 50,000 clones; roughly 86% occur a single time. The top ten clones comprise roughly 15% of the sample.

Study-level results and caveats: The quantity of clinical and demographic metadata differed by source and by participant and was supplied without curation.

The material sequenced was peripheral blood. The sequence came from a human donor in a cohort sampled during active COVID-19. This receptor chain uses TRBV5-6 and TRBJ2-3, with no confidently assigned D gene. The base sequence is TGTGCCAGCAGCTTTTTTCGAGGAGATACGCAGTATTTT. Translated, this gives CASSFFRGDTQYF.